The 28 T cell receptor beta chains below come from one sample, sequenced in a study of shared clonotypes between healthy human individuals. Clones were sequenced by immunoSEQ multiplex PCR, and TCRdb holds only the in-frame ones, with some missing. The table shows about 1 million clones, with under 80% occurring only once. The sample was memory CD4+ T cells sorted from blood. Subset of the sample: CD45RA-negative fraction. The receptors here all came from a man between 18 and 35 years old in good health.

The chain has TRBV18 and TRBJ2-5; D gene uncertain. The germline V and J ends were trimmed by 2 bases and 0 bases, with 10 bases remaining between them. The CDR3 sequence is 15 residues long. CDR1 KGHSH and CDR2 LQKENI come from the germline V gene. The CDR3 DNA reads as TGTGCCAGCTCACCAAGGTGGCAGTACCAAGAGACCCAGTACTTC. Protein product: CASSPRWQYQETQYF.

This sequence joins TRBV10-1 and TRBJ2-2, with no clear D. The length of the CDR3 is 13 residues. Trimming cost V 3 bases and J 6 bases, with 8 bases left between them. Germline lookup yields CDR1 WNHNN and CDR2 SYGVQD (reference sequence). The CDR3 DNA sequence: TGCGCCAGCAGTGATTCCCTCCCCGGGGAGCTGTTTTTT. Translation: CASSDSLPGELFF.

The CDR3 coding sequence is TGCAGCGCGAAACTGGACAGCGGGGAGCTGTTTTTT. The encoded protein is CSAKLDSGELFF. The V gene is TRBV29-1, the J gene TRBJ2-2; possibly TRBD1 for D (6 bases). Trimming left V 7 bases short and J 7 bases short, with 13 bases between. CDR1 is SQVTM, CDR2 ANQGSEA, per germline. This CDR3 has 12 amino acids.

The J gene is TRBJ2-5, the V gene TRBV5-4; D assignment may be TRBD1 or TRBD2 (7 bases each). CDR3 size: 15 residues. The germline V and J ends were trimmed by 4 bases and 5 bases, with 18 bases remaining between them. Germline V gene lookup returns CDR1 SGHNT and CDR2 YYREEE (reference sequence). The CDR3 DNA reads TGTGCCAGCAGCAGGAGGGGGGGACAGATGGAGACCCAGTACTTC. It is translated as CASSRRGGQMETQYF.

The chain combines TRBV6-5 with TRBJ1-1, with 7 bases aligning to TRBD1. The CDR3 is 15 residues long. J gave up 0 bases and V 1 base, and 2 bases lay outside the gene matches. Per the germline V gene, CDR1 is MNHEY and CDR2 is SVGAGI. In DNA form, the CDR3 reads TGTGCCAGCAGTTACTTAGGGGGCCTGAACACTGAAGCTTTCTTT. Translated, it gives CASSYLGGLNTEAFF.

The CDR3 DNA sequence: TGTGCCTGGAGTGAGGACAGGGATTCACCCCTCCACTTT. Amino acids: CAWSEDRDSPLHF. This sequence joins TRBV30 and TRBJ1-6, with TRBD1 identical over 8 bases. The ends lost 1 base at V and 8 bases at J; junction bases unmatched: 1. There are 13 residues in the CDR3. The germline gives CDR1 GTSNPN, CDR2 SVGIG (reference sequence).

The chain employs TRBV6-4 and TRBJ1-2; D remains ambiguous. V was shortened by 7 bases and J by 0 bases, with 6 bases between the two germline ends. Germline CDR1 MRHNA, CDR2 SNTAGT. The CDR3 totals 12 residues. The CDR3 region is CASTRSNYGYTF. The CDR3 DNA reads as TGTGCCAGCACCAGGTCTAACTATGGCTACACCTTC.

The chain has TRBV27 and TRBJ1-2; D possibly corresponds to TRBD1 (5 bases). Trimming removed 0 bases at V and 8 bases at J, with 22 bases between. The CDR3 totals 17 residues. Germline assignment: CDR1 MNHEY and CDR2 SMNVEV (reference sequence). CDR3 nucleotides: TGTGCCAGCAGTTTATCGGGGCTGGGCCCACTCCTGAGGGGCTACACCTTC. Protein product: CASSLSGLGPLLRGYTF.

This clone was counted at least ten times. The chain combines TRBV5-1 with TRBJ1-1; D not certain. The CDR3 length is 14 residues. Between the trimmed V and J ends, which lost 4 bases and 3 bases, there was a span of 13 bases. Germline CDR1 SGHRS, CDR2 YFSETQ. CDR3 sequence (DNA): TGCGCCAGCAGCAAGACCCTTTCCGACACTGAAGCTTTCTTT. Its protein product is CASSKTLSDTEAFF. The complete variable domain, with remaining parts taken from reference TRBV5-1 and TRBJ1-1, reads KAGVTQTPRYLIKTRGQQVTLSCSPISGHRSVSWYQQTPGQGLQFLFEYFSETQRNKGNFPGRFSGRQFSNSRSEMNVSTLELGDSALYLCASSKTLSDTEAFFGQGTRLTVV.

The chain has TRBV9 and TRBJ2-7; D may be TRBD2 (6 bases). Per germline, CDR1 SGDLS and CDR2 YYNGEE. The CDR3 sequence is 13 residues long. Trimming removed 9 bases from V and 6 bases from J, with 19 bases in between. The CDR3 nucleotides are TGTGCCACCTCGGCGGCGGGAACGGGCGAGCAGTACTTC. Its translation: CATSAAGTGEQYF. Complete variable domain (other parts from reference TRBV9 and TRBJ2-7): DSGVTQTPKHLITATGQRVTLRCSPRSGDLSVYWYQQSLDQGLQFLIQYYNGEERAKGNILERFSAQQFPDLHSELNLSSLELGDSALYFCATSAAGTGEQYFGPGTRLTVT.

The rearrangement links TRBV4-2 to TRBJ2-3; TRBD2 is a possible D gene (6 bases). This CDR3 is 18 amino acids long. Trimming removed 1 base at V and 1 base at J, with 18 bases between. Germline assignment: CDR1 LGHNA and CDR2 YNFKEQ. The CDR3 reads CASSQVFGGPGGTDTQYF. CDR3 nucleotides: TGTGCCAGCAGCCAAGTGTTCGGGGGACCGGGGGGCACAGATACGCAGTATTTT.

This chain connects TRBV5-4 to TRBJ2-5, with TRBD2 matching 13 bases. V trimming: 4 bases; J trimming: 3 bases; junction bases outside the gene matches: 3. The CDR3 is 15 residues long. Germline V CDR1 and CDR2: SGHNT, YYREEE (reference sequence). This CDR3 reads CASSGTSGAKETQYF. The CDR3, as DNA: TGTGCCAGCAGCGGGACTAGCGGGGCTAAAGAGACCCAGTACTTC. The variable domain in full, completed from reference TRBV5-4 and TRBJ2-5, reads ETGVTQSPTHLIKTRGQQVTLRCSSQSGHNTVSWYQQALGQGPQFIFQYYREEENGRGNFPPRFSGLQFPNYSSELNVNALELDDSALYLCASSGTSGAKETQYFGPGTRLLVL.

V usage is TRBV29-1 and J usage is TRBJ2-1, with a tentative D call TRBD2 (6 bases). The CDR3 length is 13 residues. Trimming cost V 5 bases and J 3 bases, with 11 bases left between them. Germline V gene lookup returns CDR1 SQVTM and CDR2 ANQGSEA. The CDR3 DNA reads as TGCAGCGTTAGGCCAGCGGGCTACAATGAGCAGTTCTTC. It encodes CSVRPAGYNEQFF.

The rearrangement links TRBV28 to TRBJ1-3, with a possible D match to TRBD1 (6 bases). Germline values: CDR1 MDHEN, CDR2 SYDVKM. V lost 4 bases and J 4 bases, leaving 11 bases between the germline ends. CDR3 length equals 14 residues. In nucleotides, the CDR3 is TGTGCCAGCAGTTGGGGGGGGCTCGGAAACACCATATATTTT. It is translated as CASSWGGLGNTIYF.

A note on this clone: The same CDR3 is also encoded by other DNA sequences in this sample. CDR3 protein: CASSPSVGQLYEQYF. CDR3 nucleotide sequence: TGTGCCAGCTCACCCTCCGTTGGTCAGCTCTACGAGCAGTACTTC. The chain carries TRBV18 and TRBJ2-7; D is unresolved. CDR1 and CDR2 (germline): KGHSH, LQKENI. This CDR3 contains 15 residues. V lost 3 bases and J 3 bases, leaving 15 bases between the germline ends.

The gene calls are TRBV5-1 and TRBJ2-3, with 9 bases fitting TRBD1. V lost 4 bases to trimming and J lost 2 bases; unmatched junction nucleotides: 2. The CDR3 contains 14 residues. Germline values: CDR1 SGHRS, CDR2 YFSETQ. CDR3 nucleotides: TGCGCCAGCAGCGGACAGGGGCCCACAGATACGCAGTATTTT. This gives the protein CASSGQGPTDTQYF.

The CDR3 coding sequence is TGTGCCAGCAGTGTGGCCGGACAGCCCACAGATACGCAGTATTTT. The encoded protein is CASSVAGQPTDTQYF. V usage is TRBV2 and J usage is TRBJ2-3, with a possible D match to TRBD1 (6 bases). The V end lost 4 bases, the J end lost 2 bases, and 13 bases lay between the germline ends. Germline V lookup: CDR1 SNHLY, CDR2 FYNNEI. The CDR3 runs to 15 residues. The entire variable domain, with the rest obtained from reference TRBV2 and TRBJ2-3, is as follows: EPEVTQTPSHQVTQMGQEVILRCVPISNHLYFYWYRQILGQKVEFLVSFYNNEISEKSEIFDDQFSVERPDGSNFTLKIRSTKLEDSAMYFCASSVAGQPTDTQYFGPGTRLTVL.

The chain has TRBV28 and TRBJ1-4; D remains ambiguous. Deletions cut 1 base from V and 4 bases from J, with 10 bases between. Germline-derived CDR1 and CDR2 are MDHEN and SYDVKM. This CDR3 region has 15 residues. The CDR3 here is CASSLSGSHNEKLFF. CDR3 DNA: TGTGCCAGCAGTTTATCCGGCAGTCATAATGAAAAACTGTTTTTT.

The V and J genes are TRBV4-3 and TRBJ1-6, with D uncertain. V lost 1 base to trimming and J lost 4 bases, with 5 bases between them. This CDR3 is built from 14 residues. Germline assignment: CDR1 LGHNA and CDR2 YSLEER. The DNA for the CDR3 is TGCGCCAGCAGCCAAGGGCGTTATAATTCACCCCTCCACTTT. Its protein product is CASSQGRYNSPLHF.

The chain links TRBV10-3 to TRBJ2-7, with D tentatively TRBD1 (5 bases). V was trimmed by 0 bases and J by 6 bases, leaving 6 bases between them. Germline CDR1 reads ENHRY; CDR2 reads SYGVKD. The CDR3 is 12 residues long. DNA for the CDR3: TGTGCCATCAGTGAGTCAAGGGGCGAGCAGTACTTC. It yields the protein CAISESRGEQYF.

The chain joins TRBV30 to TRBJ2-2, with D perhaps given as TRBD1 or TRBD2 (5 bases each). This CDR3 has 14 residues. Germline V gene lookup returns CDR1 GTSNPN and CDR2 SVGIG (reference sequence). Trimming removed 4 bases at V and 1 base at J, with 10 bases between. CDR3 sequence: CAWNRGENTGELFF. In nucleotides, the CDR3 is TGTGCCTGGAACCGGGGCGAGAACACCGGGGAGCTGTTTTTT.

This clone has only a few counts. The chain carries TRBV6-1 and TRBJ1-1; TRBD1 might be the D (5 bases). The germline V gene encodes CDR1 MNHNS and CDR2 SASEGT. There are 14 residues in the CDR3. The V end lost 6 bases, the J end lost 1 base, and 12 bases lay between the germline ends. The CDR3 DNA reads TGTGCCAGCAGGCAAACGGGGGGGAACACTGAAGCTTTCTTT. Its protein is CASRQTGGNTEAFF.

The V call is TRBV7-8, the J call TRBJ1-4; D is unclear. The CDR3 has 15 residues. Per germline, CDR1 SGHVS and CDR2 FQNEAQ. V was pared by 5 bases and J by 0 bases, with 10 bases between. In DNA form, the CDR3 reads TGTGCCAGCAGCCATAGGACCGCAACTAATGAAAAACTGTTTTTT. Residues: CASSHRTATNEKLFF.

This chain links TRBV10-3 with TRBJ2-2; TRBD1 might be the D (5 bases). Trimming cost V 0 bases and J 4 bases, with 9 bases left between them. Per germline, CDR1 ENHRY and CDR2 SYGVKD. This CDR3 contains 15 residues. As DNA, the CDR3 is TGTGCCATCAGTGAGTCGGGGCTACTCACCGGGGAGCTGTTTTTT. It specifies CAISESGLLTGELFF.

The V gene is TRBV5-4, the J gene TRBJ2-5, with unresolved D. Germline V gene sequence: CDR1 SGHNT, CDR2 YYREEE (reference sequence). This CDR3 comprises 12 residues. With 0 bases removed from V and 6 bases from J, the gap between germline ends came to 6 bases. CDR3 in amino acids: CASSLAGQTQYF. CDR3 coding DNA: TGTGCCAGCAGCTTGGCTGGTCAGACCCAGTACTTC.

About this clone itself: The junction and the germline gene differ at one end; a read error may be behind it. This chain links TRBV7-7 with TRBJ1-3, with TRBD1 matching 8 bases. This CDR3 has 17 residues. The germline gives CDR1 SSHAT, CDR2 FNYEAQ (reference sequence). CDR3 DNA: TGTGCTAGCAGCTTACTTGGGGGGGACAGGCCCCCCACCGCCATATATTTT. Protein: CASSLLGGDRPPTAIYF.

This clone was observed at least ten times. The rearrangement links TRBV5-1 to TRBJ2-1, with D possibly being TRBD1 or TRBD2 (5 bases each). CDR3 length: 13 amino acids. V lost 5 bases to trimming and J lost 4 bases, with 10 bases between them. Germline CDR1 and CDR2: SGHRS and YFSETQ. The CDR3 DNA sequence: TGCGCCAGCAGTGTTGGGGGATACAATGAGCAGTTCTTC. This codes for CASSVGGYNEQFF.

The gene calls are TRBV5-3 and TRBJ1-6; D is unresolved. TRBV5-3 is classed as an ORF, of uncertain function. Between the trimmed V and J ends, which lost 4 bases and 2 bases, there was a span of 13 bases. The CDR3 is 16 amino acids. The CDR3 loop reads CARSEVCFTYNSPLHF. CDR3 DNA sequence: TGTGCCAGAAGCGAGGTCTGCTTTACCTATAATTCACCCCTCCACTTT.